A selection of T cell receptor beta chains follows, all from one sample in a study of shared clonotypes between healthy human individuals. Sequencing was performed with immunoSEQ multiplex PCR; in TCRdb, only in-frame clones are kept and a portion is missing. The table records approximately 350,000 clones, 90% to 97% of them present only once. The sample comprised memory CD8+ T cells sorted from blood. These receptors originate from a man younger than 40 in good health. The CDR3 runs from the conserved cysteine through the conserved F or W. The D gene is left open where the match is weak. Only some rows state a clone size, as once, few, many or a class for expanded clones.

TRBJ2-6 | TRBV2 | . | . | CASSLSRASGANVLTF | TGTGCCAGCAGTTTAAGCAGAGCCTCTGGGGCCAACGTCCTGACTTTC
TRBJ1-1 | TRBV11-3 | . | . | CASSLAGNTEAFF | TGTGCCAGCAGCTTAGCAGGGAACACTGAAGCTTTCTTT
TRBJ1-2 | TRBV5-1 | TRBD1 | . | CASSLNRGGDGYTF | TGCGCCAGCAGCCTTAACAGGGGTGGGGATGGCTACACCTTC
TRBJ2-7 | TRBV10-3 | . | . | CAISLQGGPYEQYF | TGTGCCATCAGCCTACAAGGTGGTCCGTACGAGCAGTACTTC
TRBJ2-6 | TRBV7-9 | . | . | CASTLWAPLSSGANVLTF | TGTGCCAGCACTCTTTGGGCCCCCTTAAGCTCTGGGGCCAACGTCCTGACTTTC
TRBJ2-6 | TRBV28 | . | . | CASSPTGSGANVLTF | TGTGCCAGCAGTCCGACAGGTTCTGGGGCCAACGTCCTGACTTTC
TRBJ2-1 | TRBV25-1 | . | . | CASSEGSSYNEQFF | TGTGCCAGCAGTGAGGGTAGCTCCTACAATGAGCAGTTCTTC
TRBJ2-7 | TRBV6-6 | TRBD1 | . | CASRPPGQVSYEQYF | TGTGCCAGCAGGCCTCCTGGACAGGTTTCCTACGAGCAGTACTTC
TRBJ2-7 | TRBV28 | . | once | CASTGPPYEQYF | TGTGCCAGTACAGGGCCCCCCTACGAGCAGTACTTC
TRBJ2-5 | TRBV11-2 | . | . | CASSLGGPVMETQYF | TGTGCCAGCAGCTTAGGGGGTCCAGTTATGGAGACCCAGTACTTC
TRBJ2-7 | TRBV6-6 | TRBD2 | . | CASRASGKDEQYF | TGTGCCAGCAGGGCCAGCGGGAAAGACGAGCAGTACTTC
TRBJ2-5 | TRBV4-2 | TRBD2 | . | CASSHAGTSDGTQYF | TGTGCCAGCAGCCATGCCGGGACTAGCGACGGGACCCAGTACTTC
TRBJ2-7 | TRBV6-5 | . | . | CASSRDSQPSYEQYF | TGTGCCAGCAGCCGCGACTCCCAACCCTCCTACGAGCAGTACTTC
TRBJ2-7 | TRBV30 | . | . | CAWSLSGVEQYF | TGTGCCTGGAGTCTGTCGGGAGTCGAGCAGTACTTC
TRBJ2-2 | TRBV6-5 | . | . | CASGGQPNTGELFF | TGTGCCAGCGGAGGACAACCGAACACCGGGGAGCTGTTTTTT
TRBJ2-5 | TRBV14 | . | . | CASSHHETQYF | TGTGCCAGCAGCCATCACGAGACCCAGTACTTC
TRBJ2-1 | TRBV28 | TRBD2 | . | CASSSGAGGINNEQFF | TGTGCCAGCAGTTCCGGAGCGGGGGGGATTAACAATGAGCAGTTCTTC
TRBJ1-2 | TRBV5-4 | . | . | CATNPTVGVGGYTF | TGTGCCACCAATCCGACAGTGGGGGTGGGTGGCTACACCTTC
TRBJ2-7 | TRBV5-4 | TRBD2 | . | CASSPGLETYEQYF | TGTGCCAGCAGTCCGGGACTAGAGACCTACGAGCAGTACTTC
TRBJ2-3 | TRBV7-2 | TRBD2 | . | CASSPLAGGLGDTQYF | TGTGCCAGCAGCCCCCTAGCGGGAGGGTTAGGTGATACGCAGTATTTT
TRBJ2-2 | TRBV14 | . | . | CASSQAGELFF | TGTGCCAGCAGCCAAGCCGGGGAGCTGTTTTTT
TRBJ1-2 | TRBV4-1 | TRBD1 | . | CASSQPGQGARGYTF | TGCGCCAGCAGCCAACCGGGACAGGGGGCGCGGGGCTACACCTTC
TRBJ2-5 | TRBV11-2 | . | once | CASSLVPPGSQETQYF | TGTGCCAGCAGCTTGGTCCCTCCCGGGAGTCAAGAGACCCAGTACTTC
TRBJ2-7 | TRBV27 | . | . | CASSLKENSYGQYF | TGTGCCAGCAGTTTAAAGGAAAACTCCTACGGGCAGTACTTC
TRBJ1-3 | TRBV5-1 | . | . | CASSLHPGYSGNTIYF | TGCGCCAGCAGCTTGCATCCGGGGTACTCTGGAAACACCATATATTTT
TRBJ1-5 | TRBV5-1 | . | few | CASSLRGAPDQPQHF | TGCGCCAGCAGCTTACGAGGGGCCCCCGATCAGCCCCAGCATTTT
TRBJ2-7 | TRBV6-5 | . | . | CASSYSGDPYEQYF | TGTGCCAGCAGTTACTCGGGGGATCCCTACGAGCAGTACTTC
TRBJ2-7 | TRBV29-1 | TRBD1 | . | CSVGSTGLAYEQYF | TGCAGCGTCGGATCGACAGGGCTTGCCTACGAGCAGTACTTC
TRBJ2-4 | TRBV5-5 | TRBD2 | . | CASSLVLAGVAKNIQYF | TGTGCCAGCAGCTTGGTTCTAGCGGGAGTAGCCAAAAACATTCAGTACTTC
TRBJ2-3 | TRBV7-6 | TRBD2 | . | CASSLAGGPTDTQYF | TGTGCCAGCAGCTTAGCGGGAGGGCCAACAGATACGCAGTATTTT
TRBJ2-1 | TRBV9 | . | . | CASSVDLGEQFF | TGTGCCAGCAGCGTAGACCTCGGGGAGCAGTTCTTC
TRBJ2-5 | TRBV28 | TRBD2 | . | CASSTPPPTSGTSLGETQYF | TGTGCCAGCAGTACTCCCCCCCCGACTAGCGGGACCTCCCTGGGGGAGACCCAGTACTTC
TRBJ1-1 | TRBV5-5 | . | . | CASSLDRRTFF | TGTGCCAGCAGCTTGGACAGGAGGACTTTCTTT
TRBJ1-5 | TRBV30 | . | few | CAWSVRGVSNQPQHF | TGTGCCTGGAGTGTACGAGGGGTTAGCAATCAGCCCCAGCATTTT
TRBJ2-3 | TRBV29-1 | TRBD2 | . | CSTSQTSGTDTQYF | TGCAGCACATCACAGACTAGCGGCACAGATACGCAGTATTTT
TRBJ2-7 | TRBV2 | . | . | CASRRDGNYEQYF | TGTGCCAGCAGGAGGGACGGCAACTACGAGCAGTACTTC
TRBJ1-2 | TRBV15 | . | once | CATSKARDTYGYTF | TGTGCCACCAGCAAAGCCCGGGACACCTATGGCTACACCTTC
TRBJ2-1 | TRBV29-1 | . | . | CSVQRSVLGIYEQFF | TGCAGCGTCCAAAGGTCGGTACTAGGGATCTATGAGCAGTTCTTC
TRBJ2-3 | TRBV27 | . | . | CASSLWGRADTQYF | TGTGCCAGCAGTTTATGGGGCAGGGCAGATACGCAGTATTTT
TRBJ2-5 | TRBV5-1 | . | . | CASSLDGAYSQETQYF | TGCGCCAGCAGCTTGGATGGAGCTTACTCCCAAGAGACCCAGTACTTC
TRBJ2-2 | TRBV5-1 | TRBD1 | . | CASSSQVGTGWTGELFF | TGCGCCAGCAGCTCCCAAGTGGGGACAGGGTGGACCGGGGAGCTGTTTTTT
TRBJ1-5 | TRBV19 | . | . | CASSTSGDQPQHF | TGTGCCAGTAGTACCTCAGGGGATCAGCCCCAGCATTTT
TRBJ2-1 | TRBV30 | . | . | CAWSPLVEHEQFF | TGTGCCTGGAGCCCACTAGTGGAGCATGAGCAGTTCTTC
TRBJ1-2 | TRBV28 | TRBD1 | . | CASGMTGTNYGYTF | TGTGCCAGCGGGATGACAGGGACCAACTATGGCTACACCTTC
TRBJ2-1 | TRBV14 | . | . | CASSQVPVERWNEQFF | TGTGCCAGCAGCCAAGTCCCAGTCGAGCGCTGGAATGAGCAGTTCTTC